This TCR beta chain comes out of a study of cytomegalovirus exposure and HLA in healthy donors. Study-wide findings and caveats: Researchers counted roughly 150 TCR beta chains as cytomegalovirus-associated. The availability of immune exposure information extended only to CMV serostatus. Some V segments, including TRBV6-2 and TRBV6-3, were excluded as indistinguishable. By HLA locus, TCR association rates varied in a later analysis, with DRB1 showing the most and HLA-C the fewest.

In germline, CDR1 is MNHEY, CDR2 SVGAGI. This CDR3 is 15 amino acids long. V was pared by 4 bases and J by 0 bases, with 4 bases of the junction left unmatched. Details on this clone: The target antigen is unknown.

Use of 60 Vbeta and 13 Jbeta primers characterized the PCR. The data were produced by immunoSEQ multiplex PCR, yet TCRdb's version contains in-frame clones alone and is incomplete. The top ten clones hold roughly 1.4% of a sample with some 190,000 clones, 75% to 90% of them seen once. The source material was PBMCs. This sequence was found in a girl aged 5 to 17 in good health and CMV-seropositive. V gene TRBV6-5 combines with J gene TRBJ2-7; TRBD2 matches at 9 bases. CDR3 sequence reads: CASSSLAGSSYEQYF. In nucleotides, the CDR3 is TGTGCCAGCAGTTCTCTAGCGGGAAGCTCCTACGAGCAGTACTTC.